This T cell receptor (beta chain) was sequenced during a study of CD8 T cells in Susac syndrome. Deletions cut 7 bases from V and 5 bases from J, with 18 bases between. This CDR3 spans 14 amino acids. Germline V CDR1 and CDR2: LNHDA, SQIVND (reference sequence). As for this clonotype: The antigen is undetermined.

Each multiple sclerosis control was a treatment-naive patient with relapsing-remitting disease that was either stable or active. TEMRA cells were FACS-enriched, unlike CD8+ and CD4+ T cells, which were negatively isolated. Random hexamers were used to reverse transcribe the RNA input (about 0.5 to 1 ug). TCR beta CDR3 was amplified by immunoSEQ multiplex PCR. This amplification extended across 54 Vbeta and 13 Jbeta segments. TCRdb itself ran the immunoSEQ multiplex PCR reads through MiXCR, one entry per CDR3 protein. The table has about 300,000 distinct CDR3 sequences, 75% to 90% seen once. General study findings and limits: The study's TCR sequencing and HLA analysis drew on a certain number of individuals. That number was acknowledged as relatively small.

The chain links TRBV19 to TRBJ2-7, with D uncertain. The source of this sequence is a human donor with multiple sclerosis. Sample: CD8+ T cells from PBMCs. Written as DNA, the CDR3 is TGTGCCAGTACCCCGGCAGGTCTTCCCCACGAGCAGTACTTC. Its protein is CASTPAGLPHEQYF.